This T cell receptor beta chain was found in a study of T cell changes during pregnancy in multiple sclerosis. The CDR3 totals 13 residues. Germline CDR1 reads SEHNR; CDR2 reads FQNEAQ (reference sequence). Trimming at V came to 5 bases and at J to 5 bases, leaving 5 bases not matched to a gene. This table comes from immunoSEQ multiplex PCR, and its TCRdb copy is limited to in-frame clones, with some not included. The data contain more than 100,000 clones, about 91% of them singletons. This chain uses TRBV7-9 with TRBJ2-5; 7 bases map to TRBD2. The starting material was peripheral blood, obtained after pregnancy. The source is a female donor with multiple sclerosis, enrolled in a pregnancy study. CDR3 region: CASSPAGVETQYF. The CDR3 nucleotides read TGTGCCAGCAGCCCTGCGGGAGTCGAGACCCAGTACTTC.